This T cell receptor (beta chain) was captured in a study of T cell responses to AZD1222 COVID-19 vaccine. Comments on this clone: Its antigen is not identified.

Some clones are missing from TCRdb's copy, which holds only in-frame ones; the method was immunoSEQ multiplex PCR. The sample shows roughly 150,000 clones, around 88% of them seen only once. Deletions cut 4 bases from V and 1 base from J, with 11 bases between. This CDR3 spans 14 amino acids. The V gene's germline CDR1 is SGHDT and CDR2 YYEEEE. Whole-study results and caveats: Donors were mostly white British, more females; clonal diversity possibly underestimated. CD4 TCRs linked to vaccination spanned spike, dominating at 160-218 and 743-854.

This TCR derives from an adult in good health. The J gene is TRBJ2-5, the V gene TRBV5-6; perhaps D is TRBD1 or TRBD2 (5 bases each). Source: peripheral blood, taken on day 0 of AZD1222 vaccination. The CDR3: CASSPGASQETQYF. CDR3 bases: TGTGCCAGCAGCCCCGGGGCTAGCCAAGAGACCCAGTACTTC.